This TCR beta chain was recovered during a study of spatial heterogeneity in lung cancer. This clonotype was recorded at least ten times. Sample time point: blood at routine non-recurrence follow-up after resection. Sequencing was performed on whole RNA extracted from tumor and nontumor lung tissue, or from frozen PBMC, and the material was left unsorted. Each TCR cDNA molecule bore a unique molecular identifier. MiXCR, applied by TCRdb to the 5' RACE reads, yields one record per CDR3 protein. The repertoire has roughly 30,000 distinct CDR3 sequences, more than 9% of them found once; the top ten carry over 25%. The CDR3 contains 15 residues. Per the germline V gene, CDR1 is MDHEN and CDR2 is SYDVKM. V lost 6 bases and J 5 bases, leaving 18 bases between the germline ends.

The sequence came from a female donor with early-stage non-small cell lung cancer. The rearrangement links TRBV28 to TRBJ2-3; maybe TRBD1 (6 bases). Source: PBMCs, taken at follow-up. Written as DNA, the CDR3 is TGTGCCAGCAGGTCCGGAGGCAGGGGACAAGATACGCAGTATTTT. Its protein product is CASRSGGRGQDTQYF. Filled out from reference TRBV28 and TRBJ2-3, the complete variable domain reads DVKVTQSSRYLVKRTGEKVFLECVQDMDHENMFWYRQDPGLGLRLIYFSYDVKMKEKGDIPEGYSVSREKKERFSLILESASTNQTSMYLCASRSGGRGQDTQYFGPGTRLTVL.